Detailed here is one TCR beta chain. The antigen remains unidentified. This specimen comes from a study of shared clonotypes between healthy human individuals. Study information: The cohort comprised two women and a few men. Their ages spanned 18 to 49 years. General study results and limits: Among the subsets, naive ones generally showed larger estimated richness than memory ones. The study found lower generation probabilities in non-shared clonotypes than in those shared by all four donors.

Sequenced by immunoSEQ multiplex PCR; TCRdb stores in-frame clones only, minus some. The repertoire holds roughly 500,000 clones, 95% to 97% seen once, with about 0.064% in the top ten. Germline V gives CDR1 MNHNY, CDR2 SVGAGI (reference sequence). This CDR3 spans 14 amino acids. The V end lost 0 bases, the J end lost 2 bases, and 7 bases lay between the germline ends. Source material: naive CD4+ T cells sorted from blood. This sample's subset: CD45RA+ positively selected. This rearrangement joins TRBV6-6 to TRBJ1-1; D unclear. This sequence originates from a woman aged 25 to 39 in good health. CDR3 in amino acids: CASSYSATNTEAFF. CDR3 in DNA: TGTGCCAGCAGTTACTCGGCAACCAACACTGAAGCTTTCTTT.